Reported below is one T cell receptor beta chain. What antigen it recognizes has not been identified. Within one base of it there is no much larger clone, and no base qualities were kept. Sequencing relied on an Illumina HiSeq 1500. TCRdb itself trimmed the public reads at Q25 with fastp, ran MiXCR and retained productive beta chains. One record per CDR3 amino acid sequence lists the most common genes and DNA. For this sample the table gives some 600,000 distinct CDR3 sequences, of which about 24% were detected only once. The ten largest account for less than 9.5% of the sample. Measured from the cysteine to the phenylalanine, the CDR3 is 15 residues long. Of the read, only the CDR3 DNA is kept; its 45 bases are in frame from base 1. Deletion took 8 bases off V and 7 bases off J, with a span of 21 bases between the germline ends. The CDR1 and CDR2 encoded by the germline V gene are MRHNA and SNTAGT.

This sample is part of a study of T cell repertoires in cytomegalovirus infection (dated by TCRdb to the late 2010s). Study-wide context: Donor HLA type was relevant to the analysis, as public TCR beta signatures indicated carriage of CMV infection together with the matching HLA type.

Overall study results and their limits: The ex vivo response was dominated by HLA-C-restricted CMV-specific TCR beta clonotypes, which also provided the single most frequent clonotype in two of eight donors. Cumulative frequency of public TCR beta family members discriminated carriers of CMV infection plus the relevant HLA type in this cohort and an independent approximately 350-donor cohort.

The sequencing sample was made of CD8+ T cells from PBMCs. In this chain, TRBV6-4 is recombined with TRBJ2-4; a weak D assignment points to TRBD2 (6 bases agree). The clonotype originates from a human donor in good health (CMV status not recorded). Some clones in this sample may be carry-over from other donors' samples. The sequenced DNA: TGTGCCAGCGGGCCGGGACTCCCAGGAGGGAACATTCAGTACTTC. It encodes CASGPGLPGGNIQYF.